A single sample is the source of the 20 T cell receptor beta chains below, sequenced in a study of shared clonotypes between healthy human individuals. The data were produced by immunoSEQ multiplex PCR, yet TCRdb's version contains in-frame clones alone and is incomplete. The sample contains about half a million clones, roughly three quarters of which appear only once. The specimen sequenced was PBMCs. The receptor set was obtained from a woman in her forties in good health. Some clones in this sample may be carry-over from other donors' samples.

The chain couples TRBV4-1 to TRBJ2-3; TRBD2 matches at 7 bases. This CDR3 contains 16 residues. V lost 1 base to trimming and J lost 0 bases; unmatched junction nucleotides: 4. CDR1 and CDR2 from the germline V gene are MGHRA and YSYEKL. CDR3 region: CASSQGAGPSTDTQYF. The CDR3, as DNA: TGCGCCAGCAGCCAAGGAGCGGGACCTAGCACAGATACGCAGTATTTT.

This clone appeared a single time. This chain links TRBV18 with TRBJ2-4, with TRBD1 identical over 8 bases. J lost 8 bases, V lost 4 bases, and 4 bases had no gene match. The CDR3 is 13 residues long. CDR1 is KGHSH and CDR2 is LQKENI in the germline V gene. As DNA, the CDR3 is TGTGCCAGCTCACGAGACAGGGGCGACATTCAGTACTTC. It is translated as CASSRDRGDIQYF.

The sample holds many counts of this clone. The rearrangement links TRBV14 to TRBJ2-1; the match to TRBD2 covers 11 bases. The germline V gene has CDR1 SGHDN and CDR2 FVKESK. With V trimmed by 4 bases and J by 5 bases, 7 bases remained unmatched. The CDR3 runs to 16 residues. DNA of the CDR3: TGTGCCAGCAGCCGAGAGGGACTAGCGGAGCACAATGAGCAGTTCTTC. Translating it yields CASSREGLAEHNEQFF. Full variable domain (missing parts from reference TRBV14 and TRBJ2-1): EAGVTQFPSHSVIEKGQTVTLRCDPISGHDNLYWYRRVMGKEIKFLLHFVKESKQDESGMPNNRFLAERTGGTYSTLKVQPAELEDSGVYFCASSREGLAEHNEQFFGPGTRLTVL.

As regards this clone: It differs at one base from a far larger clone, so likely a read error. Other DNA sequences in the same sample also yield this CDR3. The rearrangement joins TRBV11-2 to TRBJ2-1; D remains unclear. This CDR3 has 11 amino acids. The germline CDR1 and CDR2 sequences are SGHAT and FQNNGV. Trimming took off 5 bases at V and 3 bases at J, with 2 bases between the two ends. The CDR3, as DNA: TGTGCCAGCAGCATCTACAATGAGCAGTTCTTC. Translating gives CASSIYNEQFF.

J is TRBJ1-6 and V is TRBV5-6; D perhaps matches TRBD1 (5 bases). The CDR3 runs to 15 residues. Germline V gene data show CDR1 as SGHDT and CDR2 as YYEEEE. V shed 2 bases and J shed 3 bases, with 9 bases lying between them. CDR3 sequence: CASSFRQNYNSPLHF. The CDR3 nucleotides read TGTGCCAGCAGCTTTAGACAGAACTATAATTCACCCCTCCACTTT.

The V gene is TRBV28, the J gene TRBJ2-7, with D maybe TRBD1 (5 bases). The CDR3 length is 14 residues. V dropped 6 bases and J dropped 4 bases, with 16 bases sitting between them. The germline CDR1 and CDR2 sequences are MDHEN and SYDVKM. CDR3 loop: CASRGQPYRYEQYF. The CDR3 DNA follows: TGTGCCAGCAGGGGTCAACCTTACAGGTACGAGCAGTACTTC.

This chain joins TRBV6-5 and TRBJ1-2; 9 nucleotides match TRBD1. Germline CDR1 is MNHEY and CDR2 is SVGAGI. Trimming removed 5 bases from V and 8 bases from J; junction bases left unmatched: 9. The CDR3 has 14 amino acids. This CDR3 is CASSPGQGTGGYTF. In DNA, the CDR3 is TGTGCCAGCAGTCCCGGACAGGGGACGGGGGGCTACACCTTC.

V and J are TRBV5-8 and TRBJ2-7, with D possibly being TRBD2 (6 bases). Trimming removed 4 bases from V and 0 bases from J, with 14 bases in between. Germline CDR1 is SGHTS and CDR2 is YDEGEE. The CDR3 loop spans 15 amino acids. The CDR3 reads CASSPGLIISYEQYF. The CDR3 nucleotides read TGTGCCAGCAGCCCGGGACTTATCATCTCCTACGAGCAGTACTTC.

The chain carries TRBV4-1 and TRBJ2-1, with D perhaps TRBD1 or TRBD2 (5 bases each). The germline V and J ends were trimmed by 8 bases and 3 bases, with 14 bases remaining between them. There are 14 residues in the CDR3. In germline, CDR1 is MGHRA, CDR2 YSYEKL. The CDR3 reads CASCLVRGYNEQFF. Here the CDR3 DNA reads TGCGCCAGCTGCCTAGTGAGGGGCTACAATGAGCAGTTCTTC.

This chain joins TRBV18 and TRBJ1-3, with D possibly being TRBD1 (5 bases). Germline V gene sequence: CDR1 KGHSH, CDR2 LQKENI. This CDR3 region has 14 residues. With 6 bases removed from V and 2 bases from J, the gap between germline ends came to 11 bases. This CDR3 reads CASSPGTTGNTIYF. CDR3 sequence (DNA): TGTGCCAGCTCCCCAGGGACGACTGGAAACACCATATATTTT. Filled out from reference TRBV18 and TRBJ1-3, the complete variable domain reads NAGVMQNPRHLVRRRGQEARLRCSPMKGHSHVYWYRQLPEEGLKFMVYLQKENIIDESGMPKERFSAEFPKEGPSILRIQQVVRGDSAAYFCASSPGTTGNTIYFGEGSWLTVV.

The chain has TRBV11-2 and TRBJ2-7; D perhaps matches TRBD2 (5 bases). Trimming took 0 bases from V and 6 from J, leaving 9 bases between them. The CDR3 covers 13 residues. In germline, CDR1 is SGHAT, CDR2 FQNNGV. CDR3: CASSLDISGEQYF. CDR3 sequence (DNA): TGTGCCAGCAGCTTAGATATCAGCGGCGAGCAGTACTTC.

The chain links TRBV10-3 to TRBJ2-4; the D gene is possibly TRBD1 (6 bases). The germline V and J ends were trimmed by 2 bases and 1 base, with 21 bases remaining between them. This CDR3 comprises 19 residues. Germline CDR1 ENHRY, CDR2 SYGVKD. CDR3 residues: CAISERGGARVRAKNIQYF. The CDR3 nucleotides read TGTGCCATCAGTGAGCGAGGGGGTGCCCGCGTTAGGGCCAAAAACATTCAGTACTTC.

The DNA of the CDR3 is TGCGCCAGCAGCTTGTCGGTTAGCGGGAGTACAGATACGCAGTATTTT. It specifies CASSLSVSGSTDTQYF. This sequence joins TRBV5-1 and TRBJ2-3, with TRBD2 identical over 9 bases. The germline V gene has CDR1 SGHRS and CDR2 YFSETQ. The length of the CDR3 is 16 residues. V was clipped by 1 base and J by 3 bases; unmatched bases: 6.

The chain links TRBV28 to TRBJ1-1, with D unresolved. V shed 5 bases and J shed 7 bases, with 8 bases lying between them. Germline values: CDR1 MDHEN, CDR2 SYDVKM. The CDR3 totals 11 residues. CDR3 nucleotide sequence: TGTGCCAGCAGTGCGACGGTTGAAGCTTTCTTT. This gives the protein CASSATVEAFF.

This clone was seen only once. The rearrangement links TRBV19 to TRBJ1-5; no reliable D call. Germline V gives CDR1 LNHDA, CDR2 SQIVND (reference sequence). V was shortened by 3 bases and J by 3 bases, with 6 bases between the two germline ends. CDR3 length: 13 residues. The CDR3 reads CASSISFNQPQHF. CDR3 in DNA: TGTGCCAGTAGTATTTCCTTCAATCAGCCCCAGCATTTT.

The genes are TRBV28 and TRBJ1-5; D gene uncertain. The CDR3 has 14 amino acids. V was shortened by 5 bases and J by 5 bases, with 13 bases between the two germline ends. The germline V gene has CDR1 MDHEN and CDR2 SYDVKM. The CDR3 loop is CASSRGGIYQPQHF. Here the CDR3 DNA reads TGTGCCAGCAGTCGAGGAGGGATTTATCAGCCCCAGCATTTT.

The J gene is TRBJ2-5, the V gene TRBV15; 11 nucleotides match TRBD1. Germline-derived CDR1 and CDR2 are LNHNV and YYDKDF (reference sequence). V lost 4 bases to trimming and J lost 2 bases; unmatched junction nucleotides: 6. The CDR3 is made up of 16 amino acids. This chain's CDR3 is CATSTLDRGRQETQYF. In DNA, the CDR3 is TGTGCCACCAGCACCTTGGACAGGGGGCGACAAGAGACCCAGTACTTC.

Remarks on this clone: The junction and the germline gene differ at one end; a read error may be behind it. The chain employs TRBV7-7 and TRBJ2-5, with a weak D call TRBD2 (6 bases). TRBJ2-7 matches the DNA end more closely, so the J call is doubtful. Germline CDR1 SSHAT, CDR2 FNYEAQ (reference sequence). The CDR3 covers 15 residues. The DNA of the CDR3 is TGTGCTAGCAGCTTAGGGACGGGAGCCTCCTACGAGCAGTACTTC. This codes for CASSLGTGASYEQYF.

This chain links TRBV7-2 with TRBJ2-5, with no clear D. Germline V gene lookup returns CDR1 SGHTA and CDR2 FQGNSA. CDR3 length equals 16 residues. Between the trimmed V and J ends, which lost 0 bases and 1 base, there was a span of 12 bases. The CDR3 DNA is TGTGCCAGCAGCTTAGCGGCTCGGGTGGGCCAAGAGACCCAGTACTTC. Encoded protein: CASSLAARVGQETQYF.

The chain has TRBV6-1 and TRBJ1-3, with a weak D call TRBD1 (6 bases). CDR1 is MNHNS, CDR2 SASEGT, per germline. The CDR3 is 16 residues long. V gave up 3 bases and J gave up 1 base, with 13 bases separating them. The CDR3 DNA follows: TGTGCCAGCAGTGAGAGGGGGGGTTCGTCTGGAAACACCATATATTTT. Translated, it gives CASSERGGSSGNTIYF.